One sample yielded the 17 T cell receptor beta chains listed below, sequenced in a study of Ad26.COV2.S vaccination and SARS-CoV-2 variants. Treatment: some 20 received Ad26.COV2.S at low or high dose, single or two shots; about 5 received placebo; per-sample allocation not given. After the first vaccine or placebo injection, samples were drawn on day 63. The data were produced by immunoSEQ multiplex PCR, yet TCRdb's version contains in-frame clones alone and is incomplete. The sample lists approximately 300,000 clones; roughly 84% were seen once. The sample here was peripheral blood, taken in a trial of Ad26.COV2.S vaccine versus placebo. The receptors shown here come from a person between 18 and 60 years old who received the Ad26.COV2.S COVID-19 vaccine or a placebo.

The gene calls are TRBV7-3 and TRBJ2-2, with D possibly being TRBD2 (5 bases). Germline CDR1 reads SGHTA; CDR2 reads FQGTGA. The CDR3 runs 12 residues. Trimming shortened V by 3 bases and J by 7 bases, and 6 bases separated the two germline ends. CDR3: CASSFGGGELFF. The CDR3 coding sequence is TGTGCCAGCAGCTTCGGAGGCGGGGAGCTGTTTTTT. Full variable domain (outside the CDR3, taken from reference TRBV7-3 and TRBJ2-2): GAGVSQTPSNKVTEKGKYVELRCDPISGHTALYWYRQSLGQGPEFLIYFQGTGAADDSGLPNDRFFAVRPEGSVSTLKIQRTERGDSAVYLCASSFGGGELFFGEGSRLTVL.

Comment on this clone: A much larger clone differs by one base, so this may be a read error. This chain uses TRBV10-2 with TRBJ1-5; D is perhaps TRBD1 (5 bases). Between the trimmed V and J ends, which lost 3 bases and 3 bases, there was a span of 6 bases. Germline values: CDR1 WSHSY, CDR2 SAAADI. This CDR3 comprises 13 residues. The chain's CDR3 is CASSDRDNQPQHF. CDR3 bases: TGCGCCAGCAGTGACAGGGACAATCAGCCCCAGCATTTT.

The rearrangement joins TRBV5-1 to TRBJ1-4; D unresolved. Germline V gene data show CDR1 as SGHRS and CDR2 as YFSETQ. V lost 2 bases, J lost 0 bases, and 11 bases lay in between. This CDR3 has 16 amino acids. The CDR3 DNA is TGCGCCAGCAGCTTTGGTAAAGGTGCAACTAATGAAAAACTGTTTTTT. The encoded protein is CASSFGKGATNEKLFF.

V gene TRBV9 combines with J gene TRBJ2-2; the D is unclear. The CDR3 sequence is 15 residues long. Germline CDR1 SGDLS, CDR2 YYNGEE. Trimming took off 1 base at V and 4 bases at J, with 11 bases between the two ends. CDR3 loop: CASSVHGPGTGELFF. The CDR3 DNA reads TGTGCCAGCAGCGTACACGGTCCGGGCACCGGGGAGCTGTTTTTT. Full variable domain (missing parts from reference TRBV9 and TRBJ2-2): DSGVTQTPKHLITATGQRVTLRCSPRSGDLSVYWYQQSLDQGLQFLIQYYNGEERAKGNILERFSAQQFPDLHSELNLSSLELGDSALYFCASSVHGPGTGELFFGEGSRLTVL.

The rearrangement uses TRBV6-5 and TRBJ1-6; weak D call: TRBD1 (5 bases). The CDR3 contains 13 residues. CDR1 MNHEY and CDR2 SVGAGI come from the germline V gene. The V end lost 7 bases, the J end lost 7 bases, and 11 bases lay between the germline ends. Written as DNA, the CDR3 is TGTGCCAGCAAGGGCAGGGAGAATTCACCCCTCCACTTT. It specifies CASKGRENSPLHF.

The chain joins TRBV6-5 to TRBJ2-3; TRBD1 aligns across 7 bases. V shed 4 bases, J shed 6 bases, and the junction held 7 bases outside the gene matches. There are 14 residues in the CDR3. Germline V gene sequence: CDR1 MNHEY, CDR2 SVGAGI. CDR3: CASSFDRARDTQYF. CDR3 coding DNA: TGTGCCAGCAGTTTTGACAGGGCGAGGGATACGCAGTATTTT.

This sequence joins TRBV10-3 and TRBJ1-2, with 9 bases that match TRBD1. V lost 0 bases and J lost 3; bases outside the gene matches: 2. Germline V gene lookup returns CDR1 ENHRY and CDR2 SYGVKD. The CDR3 extends over 15 amino acids. The CDR3 DNA is TGTGCCATCAGTGAGTCTAGGACAGGGGACTATGGCTACACCTTC. It specifies CAISESRTGDYGYTF.

The chain is built from TRBV24-1 and TRBJ2-7, with 9 bases matching TRBD1. CDR1 is KGHDR, CDR2 SFDVKD, per germline. V was clipped by 0 bases and J by 1 base; unmatched bases: 9. The CDR3 is 18 residues long. Here the CDR3 reads CATSDLPPDRGLSYEQYF. The CDR3 nucleotides read TGTGCCACCAGTGATTTGCCCCCCGACAGGGGGTTATCCTACGAGCAGTACTTC.

The CDR3 spells CASSLNRVNIQYF. In DNA, the CDR3 is TGTGCCAGCAGTTTGAACAGGGTGAACATTCAGTACTTC. The chain joins TRBV27 to TRBJ2-4; weak D call: TRBD1 (6 bases). This CDR3 spans 13 amino acids. V dropped 3 bases and J dropped 7 bases, with 10 bases sitting between them. Looked up from germline, CDR1 is MNHEY and CDR2 is SMNVEV (reference sequence).

The rearrangement links TRBV19 to TRBJ2-2, with D perhaps matching TRBD2 (6 bases). Trimming took off 5 bases at V and 0 bases at J, with 7 bases between the two ends. There are 14 residues in the CDR3. Germline CDR1 LNHDA, CDR2 SQIVND (reference sequence). The CDR3 sequence: CASSAGSNTGELFF. The CDR3 bases are TGTGCCAGTAGTGCGGGGTCGAACACCGGGGAGCTGTTTTTT.

The CDR3 loop reads CAWSVPEGYHYGYTF. CDR3 sequence (DNA): TGTGCCTGGAGTGTCCCTGAAGGGTACCACTATGGCTACACCTTC. The V gene is TRBV30, the J gene TRBJ1-2; D call uncertain. Germline V gives CDR1 GTSNPN, CDR2 SVGIG (reference sequence). The CDR3 is 15 residues long. The V and J ends lost 0 bases and 3 bases respectively, with 14 bases between them. Together with reference TRBV30 and TRBJ1-2, the CDR3 gives the full variable domain: SQTIHQWPATLVQPVGSPLSLECTVEGTSNPNLYWYRQAAGRGLQLLFYSVGIGQISSEVPQNLSASRPQDRQFILSSKKLLLSDSGFYLCAWSVPEGYHYGYTFGSGTRLTVV.

The V gene is TRBV5-1, the J gene TRBJ2-3; 9 bases are a match to TRBD1. This CDR3 has 16 amino acids. V lost 4 bases to trimming and J lost 5 bases; unmatched junction nucleotides: 11. Germline V lookup: CDR1 SGHRS, CDR2 YFSETQ. The DNA of the CDR3 is TGCGCCAGCAGCCCCACCGGGACAGGGACGGGAGATACGCAGTATTTT. Translated: CASSPTGTGTGDTQYF. The full variable domain, completed using reference TRBV5-1 and TRBJ2-3, is KAGVTQTPRYLIKTRGQQVTLSCSPISGHRSVSWYQQTPGQGLQFLFEYFSETQRNKGNFPGRFSGRQFSNSRSEMNVSTLELGDSALYLCASSPTGTGTGDTQYFGPGTRLTVL.

This rearrangement joins TRBV11-2 to TRBJ1-2; possibly TRBD1 for D (6 bases). CDR1 SGHAT and CDR2 FQNNGV come from the germline V gene. The CDR3 consists of 14 residues. Between the trimmed V and J ends, which lost 0 bases and 5 bases, there was a span of 10 bases. The CDR3: CASSLDRGAYGYTF. The CDR3, as DNA: TGTGCCAGCAGCTTAGATCGGGGGGCATATGGCTACACCTTC. Full variable domain (rest looked up from reference TRBV11-2 and TRBJ1-2): EAGVAQSPRYKIIEKRQSVAFWCNPISGHATLYWYQQILGQGPKLLIQFQNNGVVDDSQLPKDRFSAERLKGVDSTLKIQPAKLEDSAVYLCASSLDRGAYGYTFGSGTRLTVV.

This CDR3 reads CASSYAGLYGYTF. CDR3 in DNA: TGTGCCAGCAGTTACGCAGGCCTCTATGGCTACACCTTC. The rearrangement links TRBV6-5 to TRBJ1-2; D remains unclear. CDR1 and CDR2 from the germline V gene are MNHEY and SVGAGI. The CDR3 extends over 13 amino acids. The ends were cut back, 2 bases at V and 4 bases at J, with 8 bases in the middle.

The chain uses TRBV11-3 and TRBJ1-3, with D uncertain. The V end was cut by 0 bases, the J end by 1 base, with 7 bases between. CDR1 SGHNT and CDR2 YENEEA come from the germline V gene. The CDR3 totals 15 residues. In DNA, the CDR3 is TGTGCCAGCAGCTTAGACAGCCTTTCTGGAAACACCATATATTTT. Translating gives CASSLDSLSGNTIYF. The full variable domain, completed using reference TRBV11-3 and TRBJ1-3, is EAGVVQSPRYKIIEKKQPVAFWCNPISGHNTLYWYLQNLGQGPELLIRYENEEAVDDSQLPKDRFSAERLKGVDSTLKIQPAELGDSAVYLCASSLDSLSGNTIYFGEGSWLTVV.

A few counts support this clone. V gene TRBV21-1 combines with J gene TRBJ1-1. TRBV21-1 is classified as a pseudogene. CDR3 size: 14 residues. The CDR3 spells CASSKEAGDTEAFF. The DNA of the CDR3 is TGTGCCAGCAGCAAAGAGGCGGGGGACACTGAAGCTTTCTTT.

The chain carries TRBV28 and TRBJ1-6; the match to TRBD1 covers 11 bases. Germline CDR1 is MDHEN and CDR2 is SYDVKM. V shed 6 bases and J 9 bases; nucleotides not matched to a gene: 16. The CDR3 length is 18 residues. CDR3 in amino acids: CASSPGQGARGVLSPLHF. CDR3 coding DNA: TGTGCCAGCAGCCCCGGACAGGGGGCGCGAGGGGTGCTTTCACCCCTCCACTTT.